The present T cell receptor beta chain was sequenced within a study of blood T cell repertoires in COVID-19. Whole-study context: Sites in the United States, Italy and Spain provided acute and convalescent COVID-19 samples.

CDR1 is ENHRY, CDR2 SYGVKD, per germline. Trimming pared 4 bases from V and 2 bases from J, leaving 11 bases between. This CDR3 contains 14 residues. Only in-frame clones appear in the TCRdb table, and some are missing; sequencing was by immunoSEQ multiplex PCR. The repertoire holds about 300,000 clones, with 91% as singletons. Sequenced: peripheral blood. The sequence derives from a woman aged 25 to 45 with COVID-19, enrolled during active disease. The J gene is TRBJ2-5, the V gene TRBV10-3; possibly TRBD1 for D (7 bases). The CDR3 region is CAISATGTQETQYF. The CDR3 DNA sequence: TGTGCCATCAGTGCGACAGGGACTCAAGAGACCCAGTACTTC.